Listed below are T cell receptor beta chains from one sample, sequenced in a study of blood T cells in healthy people across ages. TCRdb reprocessed the 5' RACE reads with MiXCR, giving one entry per CDR3 protein. The sample includes under 1 million distinct CDR3 sequences, approximately 44% seen only once; the top ten take about 21%. The sample was blood. Source of these receptors: a man in his 60s in good health. The CDR3 runs from the conserved cysteine through the conserved F or W. The D gene is left open where the match is weak. Clone size is shown for a subset of rows, as once, few, many or a class of expanded clone.

>TRBV12-3/TRBV12-4|TRBD1|TRBJ1-1|-
CASSTRQGPEAFF
TGTGCCAGCAGTACCCGACAGGGCCCTGAAGCTTTCTTT
>TRBV5-1|-|TRBJ1-1|-
CARRGTEAFF
TGCGCCAGAAGGGGAACTGAAGCTTTCTTT
>TRBV7-3|TRBD1|TRBJ1-2|-
CASSPSPGQGGGYTF
TGTGCCAGCAGCCCCAGTCCGGGACAGGGAGGCGGCTACACCTTC
>TRBV7-9|-|TRBJ2-5|few
CASSQNQFGKTQETQYF
TGTGCCAGCAGCCAAAACCAATTCGGGAAGACCCAAGAGACCCAGTACTTC
>TRBV7-2|-|TRBJ2-7|few
CASSLEVGAYEQYF
TGTGCCAGCAGCTTAGAGGTTGGGGCCTACGAGCAGTACTTC
>TRBV19|TRBD1|TRBJ1-4|once
CASSDRAATNEKLFF
TGTGCCAGTAGTGACAGGGCTGCAACTAATGAAAAACTGTTTTTT
>TRBV24-1|-|TRBJ1-5|-
CTTSVGADSNQPQHF
TGTACCACCAGTGTAGGGGCGGATAGCAATCAGCCCCAGCATTTT
>TRBV6-2/TRBV6-3|-|TRBJ2-7|few
CASSYVSVSYEQYF
TGTGCCAGCAGTTACGTCAGTGTCTCCTACGAGCAGTACTTC
>TRBV4-3|TRBD1|TRBJ1-5|-
CASSQVQGRQPQHF
TGCGCCAGCAGCCAAGTACAGGGGAGACAACCCCAGCATTTT
>TRBV29-1|TRBD2|TRBJ2-1|-
CSVGGSGGVSPEQFF
TGCAGCGTGGGGGGGAGCGGGGGAGTATCGCCTGAGCAGTTCTTC
>TRBV18|-|TRBJ2-5|many
CASSPGSQETQYF
TGTGCCAGCTCACCGGGCAGTCAAGAGACCCAGTACTTC
>TRBV11-1|TRBD1|TRBJ2-1|-
CASSSRGQATNEQFF
TGTGCCAGCAGCTCAAGGGGACAGGCTACGAATGAGCAGTTCTTC
>TRBV20-1|TRBD2|TRBJ2-1|-
CSARVRGTSTNNEQFF
TGCAGTGCTAGAGTCAGAGGGACTAGCACCAATAATGAGCAGTTCTTC
>TRBV24-1|-|TRBJ2-1|few
CATSDSAQGISDEQFF
TGTGCCACCAGTGATTCAGCACAGGGAATTTCGGATGAGCAGTTCTTC
>TRBV28|-|TRBJ1-4|-
CATLQDLTATNEKLFF
TGTGCCACCCTCCAGGATCTGACTGCAACTAATGAAAAACTGTTTTTT
>TRBV10-3|-|TRBJ2-7|many
CAVGPGSEQYF
TGTGCCGTCGGGCCTGGGAGCGAGCAGTACTTC
>TRBV5-1|TRBD2|TRBJ2-5|-
CASSPGLADETQYF
TGCGCCAGCAGCCCGGGACTAGCTGACGAGACCCAGTACTTC
>TRBV6-5|-|TRBJ2-3|many
CASSPPGRGTDTQYF
TGTGCCAGCAGTCCCCCGGGACGCGGGACAGATACGCAGTATTTT
>TRBV11-1|-|TRBJ2-5|-
CASSNGRLQETQYF
TGTGCCAGCAGCAACGGACGGTTGCAAGAGACCCAGTACTTC
>TRBV6-5|TRBD1|TRBJ1-1|-
CASSYSGQGALDTEAFF
TGTGCCAGCAGTTACTCGGGTCAGGGGGCTTTGGACACTGAAGCTTTCTTT
>TRBV12-3/TRBV12-4|TRBD2|TRBJ2-7|-
CASSPGLAGSYNEQYF
TGTGCCAGCAGTCCTGGACTAGCGGGGTCCTACAATGAGCAGTACTTC
>TRBV4-3|-|TRBJ1-5|-
CASSQETGRNQPQHF
TGCGCCAGCAGCCAAGAAACAGGGAGGAATCAGCCCCAGCATTTT
>TRBV15|TRBD1|TRBJ2-5|few
CATSRNRGQETQYF
TGTGCCACCAGCAGAAACAGGGGGCAAGAGACCCAGTACTTC
>TRBV20-1|TRBD2|TRBJ2-1|-
CSARPWTSGAYEQFF
TGCAGTGCTAGACCTTGGACTAGCGGGGCCTATGAGCAGTTCTTC
>TRBV2|TRBD1|TRBJ1-1|-
CASKRRTGGLATEAFF
TGTGCCAGCAAGCGGAGGACAGGGGGCTTGGCAACTGAAGCTTTCTTT
>TRBV20-1|-|TRBJ2-5|-
CSVRSGRVEWETQNF
TGCAGTGTCAGAAGTGGAAGGGTAGAGTGGGAGACCCAGAACTTC
>TRBV27|TRBD1|TRBJ2-7|once
CASSLGTGLFSEQYF
TGTGCCAGCAGTTTGGGGACAGGGTTGTTCAGCGAGCAGTACTTC
>TRBV9|TRBD1|TRBJ2-6|few
CASSAATGGGGANVLTF
TGTGCCAGCAGCGCCGCCACAGGGGGCGGTGGGGCCAACGTCCTGACTTTC
>TRBV7-8|TRBD1|TRBJ2-7|-
CASSALRGTGSEQYF
TGTGCCAGCAGCGCACTCCGGGGGACAGGGAGCGAGCAGTACTTC
>TRBV20-1|TRBD2|TRBJ2-3|-
CSASGLAGGLGTDTQYF
TGCAGTGCTAGTGGGCTAGCGGGGGGGCTAGGCACAGATACGCAGTATTTT
>TRBV6-2/TRBV6-3|-|TRBJ1-6|-
CASSYDEGAPLHF
TGTGCCAGCAGTTACGATGAGGGGGCACCCCTCCACTTT
>TRBV20-1|-|TRBJ1-4|few
CSARVTPQGKLFF
TGCAGTGCTAGAGTAACGCCCCAAGGAAAACTGTTTTTT
>TRBV7-2|TRBD1|TRBJ1-5|-
CASSPGQGADQPQHF
TGTGCCAGCAGCCCCGGACAGGGGGCGGATCAGCCCCAGCATTTT